These T cell receptor beta chains were read from a single sample in a study of control samples from healthy donors and cancer patients. Assay used: immunoSEQ multiplex PCR; TCRdb lists only in-frame clones, some missing. Among approximately 26,000 clones listed, 75% to 90% were seen once. The sequencing input was PBMCs. The receptors were sampled from a man aged 60-69 years with colorectal cancer. The CDR3 runs from the conserved cysteine through the conserved F or W. Fields, in order: J gene, CDR3 length, clone size, D gene, V gene, CDR3 DNA, CDR3 protein. The D gene is left open where the match is weak. Clone size, where shown, is once, few, many, or a class for clones that have expanded.

J: TRBJ2-6; length: 16; size: NA; D: NA; V: TRBV2; DNA: TGTGCCAGCAATCAAGACCTGTTCTCTGGGGCCAACGTCCTGACTTTC; CDR3: CASNQDLFSGANVLTF
J: TRBJ2-1; length: 13; size: NA; D: TRBD1; V: TRBV6-5; DNA: TGTGCCAGCAGTTACCGGACAGGTGGTGAGCAGTTCTTC; CDR3: CASSYRTGGEQFF
J: TRBJ1-2; length: 15; size: NA; D: NA; V: TRBV5-6; DNA: TGTGCCAGCAGCTCCGGACATGGGGGTGACTATGGCTACACCTTC; CDR3: CASSSGHGGDYGYTF
J: TRBJ2-1; length: 13; size: NA; D: NA; V: TRBV5-1; DNA: TGCGCCAGCTCGACGGACTCCTACAATGAGCAGTTCTTC; CDR3: CASSTDSYNEQFF
J: TRBJ1-5; length: 13; size: once; D: NA; V: TRBV2; DNA: TGTGCCAGCAATGACAGCCCCAATCAGCCCCAGCATTTT; CDR3: CASNDSPNQPQHF
J: TRBJ1-4; length: 11; size: NA; D: NA; V: TRBV2; DNA: TGTGCCAGCACGAGCGGGCTGGGACTGTTTTTT; CDR3: CASTSGLGLFF
J: TRBJ1-1; length: 13; size: NA; D: NA; V: TRBV6-1; DNA: TGTGCCAGCAGTGAAACACGGGAGACTGAAGCTTTCTTT; CDR3: CASSETRETEAFF
J: TRBJ1-6; length: 15; size: NA; D: NA; V: TRBV5-6; DNA: TGTGCCAGCAGCTTGGAGACAGTTCTCAATTCACCCCTCCACTTT; CDR3: CASSLETVLNSPLHF
J: TRBJ1-6; length: 16; size: NA; D: TRBD1; V: TRBV7-9; DNA: TGTGCCAGCAGCTTAGCGCCGGGACAGGCTGATTCACCCCTCCACTTT; CDR3: CASSLAPGQADSPLHF
J: TRBJ1-3; length: 12; size: NA; D: NA; V: TRBV2; DNA: TGTGCCAGCAGTCCTCAAGGAAACACCATATATTTT; CDR3: CASSPQGNTIYF
J: TRBJ1-6; length: 13; size: few; D: TRBD1; V: TRBV24-1; DNA: TGTGCCACCAGTCTCCGGACAGGGACTCCCCTCCACTTT; CDR3: CATSLRTGTPLHF
J: TRBJ1-5; length: 15; size: NA; D: NA; V: TRBV18; DNA: TGTGCCAGCTCACCACCACAGGGCCGGGGACAGCCCCAGCATTTT; CDR3: CASSPPQGRGQPQHF
J: TRBJ1-3; length: 13; size: NA; D: NA; V: TRBV6-6; DNA: TGTGCCAGCAGTTACAATGGGGGAAACACCATATATTTT; CDR3: CASSYNGGNTIYF
J: TRBJ2-1; length: 16; size: NA; D: NA; V: TRBV18; DNA: TGTGCCAGCTCACCAACCCCCCCCCAGGCCTACAATGAGCAGTTCTTC; CDR3: CASSPTPPQAYNEQFF
J: TRBJ1-2; length: 14; size: NA; D: TRBD1; V: TRBV15; DNA: TGTGCCACCAGCGGACAGGGAGAGAACTATGGCTACACCTTC; CDR3: CATSGQGENYGYTF
J: TRBJ2-3; length: 16; size: few; D: NA; V: TRBV6-5; DNA: TGTGCCAGCAGTTACGCGGGGGCGCGGGGCACAGATACGCAGTATTTT; CDR3: CASSYAGARGTDTQYF
J: TRBJ1-1; length: 14; size: NA; D: NA; V: TRBV5-4; DNA: TGTGCCAGCAGCGATTCCCGGGGGCCAGGTGTAGCTTTCTTT; CDR3: CASSDSRGPGVAFF
J: TRBJ2-2; length: 13; size: NA; D: NA; V: TRBV7-9; DNA: TGTGCCAGCAGCTTGTGGGGGCCCGGGGAGCTGTTTTTT; CDR3: CASSLWGPGELFF
J: TRBJ1-5; length: 15; size: NA; D: NA; V: TRBV2; DNA: TGTGCCAGCAGTGAAGCCTTCTCAGACGTTCAGCCCCAGCATTTT; CDR3: CASSEAFSDVQPQHF
J: TRBJ1-4; length: 18; size: NA; D: TRBD1; V: TRBV3-1/TRBV3-2; DNA: TGTGCCAGCAGCCAAGATAAAGGAGTGCGGGACAGAGCCGAAAAACTGTTTTTT; CDR3: CASSQDKGVRDRAEKLFF